A selection of T cell receptor beta chains follows, all from one sample in a study of CD8+CD57+ T cells in acquired aplastic anemia. TCRdb analysed the reads with MiXCR anew, one entry per CDR3 protein. Altogether about 240,000 distinct CDR3 sequences are present, 47% being singletons, with the ten largest covering approximately 7.8%. Sequencing was done on a sample of sorted CD4+, CD8+, or CD8+CD57+ T cells (not recorded which) from PBMCs. These receptors were taken from a human donor with aplastic anemia. CDR3s include the opening cysteine and the closing phenylalanine or tryptophan. The D gene is left open where the match is weak. Not all rows give a size; the values are once, few, many and, for expanded clones, a class.

TRBJ2-7,TRBD1,TRBV27,NA,14,CASSLNRGDRGQYF,TGTGCCAGCAGTTTAAACAGGGGGGACCGGGGGCAGTACTTC
TRBJ1-3,NA,TRBV10-3,NA,14,CAISEVGSGNTIDF,NA
TRBJ2-7,TRBD1,TRBV7-9,NA,13,CASSRGTVGEQYF,TGTGCCAGCAGCCGAGGGACAGTCGGCGAGCAGTACTTC
TRBJ2-5,TRBD2,TRBV10-3,few,21,CAISWTSSYATRLARQETQYF,TGTGCCATCAGTTGGACTAGCAGCTATGCAACGAGACTAGCGAGACAAGAGACCCAGTACTTC
TRBJ1-2,NA,TRBV6-2/TRBV6-3,many,13,CASSRQKNYGYTF,TGTGCCAGCAGTCGGCAGAAAAACTATGGCTACACCTTC
TRBJ2-4,NA,TRBV6-2/TRBV6-3,NA,15,CASSSHRASDHIQYF,TGTGCCAGCAGTTCCCATCGGGCCTCGGACCACATTCAGTACTTC
TRBJ2-1,TRBD2,TRBV7-6,NA,13,CASSLVGRAEQFF,TGTGCCAGCAGCTTAGTCGGGAGGGCCGAGCAGTTCTTC
TRBJ2-1,NA,TRBV7-6,once,18,CASSWGGGFKHLDNEQFF,TGTGCCAGCAGCTGGGGGGGGGGCTTTAAGCATTTAGACAATGAGCAGTTCTTC
TRBJ2-1,NA,TRBV7-8,NA,13,CASSQGLVREQFF,TGTGCCAGCAGCCAGGGGCTGGTTCGCGAGCAGTTCTTC
TRBJ2-7,TRBD2,TRBV5-5,NA,19,CASSPFGSAGGPRGYEQYF,TGTGCCAGCAGCCCCTTTGGGTCGGCGGGGGGGCCAAGAGGGTACGAGCAGTACTTC
TRBJ2-1,NA,TRBV27,few,14,CASSFRSQYNEQFF,TGTGCCAGCAGTTTTAGATCCCAATACAATGAGCAGTTCTTC
TRBJ1-2,TRBD1,TRBV12-3/TRBV12-4,NA,13,CASGGQPTYGYTF,TGTGCCAGCGGGGGACAGCCCACCTATGGCTACACCTTC
TRBJ2-4,TRBD2,TRBV12-3/TRBV12-4,NA,13,CASSHRGVNIQYF,TGTGCCAGCAGTCACCGGGGGGTAAACATTCAGTACTTC
TRBJ2-7,NA,TRBV20-1,NA,15,CSARDSQRGSYEQYF,TGCAGTGCTAGAGACTCCCAACGGGGCTCGTACGAGCAGTACTTC
TRBJ1-1,NA,TRBV6-2/TRBV6-3,many,13,CASSSLENTEAFF,TGTGCCAGCAGCTCCCTTGAGAACACTGAAGCTTTCTTT
TRBJ2-1,NA,TRBV5-4,many,15,CASSLSGTYYNEQFF,TGTGCCAGCAGCCTAAGTGGGACCTACTACAATGAGCAGTTCTTC
TRBJ2-3,NA,TRBV5-1,NA,12,CASSGSADTQYF,TGTGCCAGCAGCGGTTCTGCAGATACGCAGTATTTT
TRBJ2-1,TRBD1,TRBV7-2,NA,16,CASTPTGTGCLNEQFF,TGTGCCAGCACCCCTACCGGGACAGGGTGTTTGAATGAGCAGTTCTTC
TRBJ2-1,TRBD2,TRBV7-9,NA,14,CASSVTSGGALRRF,TGTGCCAGCAGCGTAACTAGCGGGGGGGCTCTAAGGCGCTTC
TRBJ2-7,NA,TRBV12-3/TRBV12-4,NA,13,CASSFPGMGEQYF,TGTGCCAGCAGTTTCCCAGGGATGGGCGAGCAGTACTTC
TRBJ2-7,NA,TRBV14,many,14,CASSKTGSPYEQYF,TGTGCCAGCAGCAAAACAGGGTCCCCCTACGAGCAGTACTTC
TRBJ2-1,TRBD1,TRBV6-2/TRBV6-3,few,17,CASSYSMTGNSYNEQFF,TGTGCCAGCAGTTACTCGATGACAGGGAACTCCTACAATGAGCAGTTCTTC
TRBJ1-2,TRBD1,TRBV15,NA,15,CATSGSGTGNYGYTF,TGTGCCACCAGCGGATCCGGGACAGGCAACTATGGCTACACCTTC
TRBJ1-4,NA,TRBV6-1,NA,15,CASSEGRGLGEKLFF,TGTGCCAGCAGTGAAGGAAGGGGGTTAGGAGAAAAACTGTTTTTT
TRBJ2-7,NA,TRBV15,NA,11,CATSMGDEQYF,TGTGCCACCAGCATGGGTGACGAGCAGTACTTC
TRBJ1-5,NA,TRBV2,NA,13,CASRQEGNQPQHF,TGTGCCAGCAGGCAGGAAGGGAATCAGCCCCAGCATTTT
TRBJ2-2,NA,TRBV4-1,many,13,CASSQVLGGELFF,TGCGCCAGCAGCCAGGTTTTAGGCGGGGAGCTGTTTTTT
TRBJ2-7,TRBD2,TRBV30,NA,15,CAWSENRDYLYEQYF,TGTGCCTGGAGTGAGAACCGGGACTACCTCTACGAGCAGTACTTC
TRBJ1-1,TRBD1,TRBV20-1,NA,15,CSARDAARGSTEAFF,TGCAGTGCTAGAGATGCGGCCAGGGGGAGCACTGAAGCTTTCTTT
TRBJ2-2,NA,TRBV19,many,17,CASSIFFGGTSTGELFF,TGTGCCAGTAGTATTTTTTTCGGGGGCACGAGCACCGGGGAGCTGTTTTTT
TRBJ1-5,NA,TRBV20-1,once,14,CSASNTFGNQPQHF,TGCAGTGCTAGTAACACATTTGGCAATCAGCCCCAGCATTTT
TRBJ2-1,NA,TRBV6-4,NA,13,CASSTSSYNGQFF,TGTGCCAGCAGTACGAGCTCCTACAATGGGCAGTTCTTC
TRBJ2-7,NA,TRBV29-1,many,13,CSVFSGHRTEQYF,TGCAGCGTGTTTAGCGGACATAGGACCGAGCAGTACTTC
TRBJ2-5,TRBD1,TRBV20-1,NA,14,CSARAGRGQETQYF,TGCAGTGCTAGGGCTGGCAGGGGGCAAGAGACCCAGTACTTC
TRBJ2-5,TRBD2,TRBV7-9,NA,13,CASSGGGQETQYF,TGTGCCAGCAGCGGGGGGGGACAAGAGACCCAGTACTTC
TRBJ2-1,TRBD2,TRBV7-3,NA,16,CASSLEGSGGYNEQFF,TGTGCCAGCAGCTTAGAGGGTAGCGGGGGTTACAATGAGCAGTTCTTC
TRBJ1-3,NA,TRBV10-2,NA,14,CASSEGHLGNTIYF,TGCGCCAGCAGTGAGGGACACTTAGGAAACACCATATATTTT
TRBJ2-7,NA,TRBV7-9,many,15,CASSFRGGALNEQYF,TGTGCCAGCAGCTTCAGGGGAGGGGCTTTGAACGAGCAGTACTTC
TRBJ2-1,NA,TRBV27,NA,15,CASSLADSFHNEQFF,TGTGCCAGCAGTTTGGCGGACTCGTTCCACAATGAGCAGTTCTTC
TRBJ1-2,TRBD1,TRBV10-3,NA,15,CAISKRQGADYGYTF,TGTGCCATCAGTAAACGACAGGGGGCGGACTATGGCTACACCTTC
TRBJ1-1,NA,TRBV9,few,15,CASSVAPNRNTEAFF,TGTGCCAGCAGCGTAGCTCCCAACAGGAACACTGAAGCTTTCTTT
TRBJ1-2,TRBD1,TRBV4-2,NA,14,CASSQEDRGIGCTF,TGTGCCAGCAGCCAGGAGGACAGGGGGATAGGCTGCACCTTC
TRBJ1-3,NA,TRBV12-3/TRBV12-4,many,10,CASIYNTIYF,TGTGCCAGCATCTATAACACCATATATTTT
TRBJ1-3,NA,TRBV7-9,NA,14,CASRRGSSGNTIYF,TGTGCCAGCAGAAGGGGGAGCTCTGGAAACACCATATATTTT
TRBJ1-5,NA,TRBV19,NA,14,CASSIRFGNQPQHF,TGTGCCAGTAGTATACGTTTTGGCAATCAGCCCCAGCATTTT
TRBJ1-2,TRBD1,TRBV5-1,NA,15,CASSLEGQGVDGYTF,TGCGCCAGCAGCTTGGAGGGACAGGGGGTAGATGGCTACACCTTC
TRBJ2-7,TRBD2,TRBV20-1,once,17,CSARDPSTSGGGYEQYF,TGCAGTGCTAGAGACCCCTCGACTAGCGGGGGGGGATACGAGCAGTACTTC
TRBJ2-5,NA,TRBV7-9,NA,15,CASSFKRDSQETQYF,TGTGCCAGCAGCTTTAAGCGGGACAGCCAAGAGACCCAGTACTTC
TRBJ1-1,NA,TRBV27,NA,18,CASSLSPHSHRMNTEAFF,TGTGCCAGCAGTTTATCGCCTCATTCGCACCGCATGAACACTGAAGCTTTCTTT
TRBJ1-5,NA,TRBV7-8,many,17,CASSPQNEDRQRQPQHF,TGTGCCAGCAGCCCACAAAACGAGGACAGACAGCGTCAGCCCCAGCATTTT
TRBJ2-5,NA,TRBV6-6,NA,14,CASSSTRGRETQYF,TGTGCCAGCAGCTCCACAAGGGGTAGGGAGACCCAGTACTTC
TRBJ2-1,TRBD2,TRBV12-3/TRBV12-4,NA,17,CASRLLGNGTRYNEQFF,TGTGCCAGCAGACTGCTAGGGAACGGGACTAGATACAATGAGCAGTTCTTC
TRBJ2-7,NA,TRBV5-4,NA,15,CASSLVAQGAYEQYF,TGTGCCAGCAGCTTGGTAGCGCAGGGAGCCTACGAGCAGTACTTC